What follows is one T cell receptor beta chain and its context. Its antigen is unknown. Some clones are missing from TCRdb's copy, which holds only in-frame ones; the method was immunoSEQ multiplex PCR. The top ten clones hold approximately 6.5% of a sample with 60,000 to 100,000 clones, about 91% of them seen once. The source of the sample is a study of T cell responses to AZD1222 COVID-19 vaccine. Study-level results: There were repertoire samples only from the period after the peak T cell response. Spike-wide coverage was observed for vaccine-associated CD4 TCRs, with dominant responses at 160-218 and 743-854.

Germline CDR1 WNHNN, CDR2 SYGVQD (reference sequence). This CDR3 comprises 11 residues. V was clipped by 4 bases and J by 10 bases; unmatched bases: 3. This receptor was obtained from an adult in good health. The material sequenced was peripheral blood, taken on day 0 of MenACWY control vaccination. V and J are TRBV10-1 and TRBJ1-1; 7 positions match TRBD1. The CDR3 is CASSARGLAFF. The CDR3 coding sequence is TGCGCCAGCAGTGCAAGGGGGCTAGCTTTCTTT.